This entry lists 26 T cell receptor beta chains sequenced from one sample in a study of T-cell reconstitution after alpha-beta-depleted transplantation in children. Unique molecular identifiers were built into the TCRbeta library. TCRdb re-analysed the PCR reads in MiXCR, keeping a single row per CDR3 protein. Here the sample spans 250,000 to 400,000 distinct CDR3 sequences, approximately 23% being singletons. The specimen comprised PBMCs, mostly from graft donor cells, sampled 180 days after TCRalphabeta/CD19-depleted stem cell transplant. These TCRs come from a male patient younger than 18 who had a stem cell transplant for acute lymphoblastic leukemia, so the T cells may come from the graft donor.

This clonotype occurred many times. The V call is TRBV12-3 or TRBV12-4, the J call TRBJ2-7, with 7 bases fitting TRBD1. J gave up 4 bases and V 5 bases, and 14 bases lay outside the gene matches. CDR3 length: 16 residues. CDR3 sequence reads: CASSPSSPGQLYEQYF. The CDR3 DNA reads TGTGCCAGCAGTCCCTCGTCTCCGGGACAGCTATACGAGCAGTACTTC.

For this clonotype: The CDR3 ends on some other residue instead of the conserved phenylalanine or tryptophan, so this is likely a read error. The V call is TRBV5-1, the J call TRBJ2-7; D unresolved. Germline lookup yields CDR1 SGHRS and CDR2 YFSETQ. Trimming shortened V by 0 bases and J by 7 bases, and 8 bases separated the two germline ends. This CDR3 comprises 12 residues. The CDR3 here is CASSLELVEQYI. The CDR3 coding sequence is TGCGCCAGCAGCTTGGAGCTAGTAGAGCAGTACATC.

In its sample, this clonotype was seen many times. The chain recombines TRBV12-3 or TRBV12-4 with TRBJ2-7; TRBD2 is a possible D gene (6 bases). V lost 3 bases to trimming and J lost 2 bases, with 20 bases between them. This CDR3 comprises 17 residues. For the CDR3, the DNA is TGTGCCAGCAGTTTTCTTGGGCTAGCGACACCACCCTACGAGCAGTACTTC. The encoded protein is CASSFLGLATPPYEQYF.

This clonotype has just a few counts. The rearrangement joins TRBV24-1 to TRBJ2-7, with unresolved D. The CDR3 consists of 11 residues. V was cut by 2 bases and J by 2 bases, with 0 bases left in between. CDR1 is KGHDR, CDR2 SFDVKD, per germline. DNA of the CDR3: TGTGCCACCAGTGATTCCTACGAGCAGTACTTC. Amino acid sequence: CATSDSYEQYF.

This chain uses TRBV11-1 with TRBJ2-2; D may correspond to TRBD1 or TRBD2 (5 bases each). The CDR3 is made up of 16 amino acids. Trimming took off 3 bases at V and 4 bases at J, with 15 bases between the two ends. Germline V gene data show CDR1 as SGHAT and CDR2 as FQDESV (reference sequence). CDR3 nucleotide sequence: TGTGCCAGCAGCTTCCGCGCTGGGACGATCACCGGGGAGCTGTTTTTT. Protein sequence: CASSFRAGTITGELFF.

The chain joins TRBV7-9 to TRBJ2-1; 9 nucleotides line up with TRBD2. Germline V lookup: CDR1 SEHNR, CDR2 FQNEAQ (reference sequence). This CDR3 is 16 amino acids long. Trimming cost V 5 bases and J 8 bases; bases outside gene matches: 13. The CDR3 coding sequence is TGTGCCAGCAGCCTAGGCCCAGGACTAGCGACCGATGAGCAGTTCTTC. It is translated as CASSLGPGLATDEQFF.

The CDR3 DNA reads as TGTGCCAGCCCCGCCGGCCGGCAGCCCCAGCATTTT. Encoded protein: CASPAGRQPQHF. This sequence joins TRBV6-4 and TRBJ1-5, with D uncertain. Germline V gene sequence: CDR1 MRHNA, CDR2 SNTAGT. V was trimmed by 8 bases and J by 7 bases, leaving 12 bases between them. The CDR3 spans 12 residues.

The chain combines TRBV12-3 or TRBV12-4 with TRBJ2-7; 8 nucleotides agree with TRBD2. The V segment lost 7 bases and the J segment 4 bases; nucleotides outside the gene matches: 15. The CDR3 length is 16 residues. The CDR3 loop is CASTWNPGGENYEQYF. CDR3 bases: TGTGCCAGCACCTGGAACCCGGGGGGGGAAAATTACGAGCAGTACTTC.

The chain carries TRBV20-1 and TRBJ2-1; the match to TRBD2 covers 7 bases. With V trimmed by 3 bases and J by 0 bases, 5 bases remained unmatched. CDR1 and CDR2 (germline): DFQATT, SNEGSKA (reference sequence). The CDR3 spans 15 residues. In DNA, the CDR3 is TGCAGTGCTAGCTCTAGCGGATACTCCTACAATGAGCAGTTCTTC. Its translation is CSASSSGYSYNEQFF.

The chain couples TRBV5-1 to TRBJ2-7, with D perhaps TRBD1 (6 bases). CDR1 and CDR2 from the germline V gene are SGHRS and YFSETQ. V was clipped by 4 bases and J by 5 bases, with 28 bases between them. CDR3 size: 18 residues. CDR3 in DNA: TGCGCCAGCAGCAGACCCAACAGGGACGAAGTGACGTCGCACGAGCAGTACTTC. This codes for CASSRPNRDEVTSHEQYF.

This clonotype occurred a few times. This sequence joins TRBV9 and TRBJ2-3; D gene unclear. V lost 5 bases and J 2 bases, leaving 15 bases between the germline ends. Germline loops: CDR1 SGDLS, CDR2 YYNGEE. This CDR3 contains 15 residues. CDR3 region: CASRATGSSTDTQYF. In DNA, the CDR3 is TGTGCCAGCAGAGCAACCGGATCATCCACAGATACGCAGTATTTT. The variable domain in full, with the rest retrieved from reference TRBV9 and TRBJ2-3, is DSGVTQTPKHLITATGQRVTLRCSPRSGDLSVYWYQQSLDQGLQFLIQYYNGEERAKGNILERFSAQQFPDLHSELNLSSLELGDSALYFCASRATGSSTDTQYFGPGTRLTVL.

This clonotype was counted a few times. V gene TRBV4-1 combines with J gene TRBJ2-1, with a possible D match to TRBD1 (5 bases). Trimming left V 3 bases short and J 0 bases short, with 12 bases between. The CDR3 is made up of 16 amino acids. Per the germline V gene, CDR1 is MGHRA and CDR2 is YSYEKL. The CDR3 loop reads CASSHRGQSSYNEQFF. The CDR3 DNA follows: TGCGCCAGCAGCCATAGGGGTCAGAGCTCCTACAATGAGCAGTTCTTC.

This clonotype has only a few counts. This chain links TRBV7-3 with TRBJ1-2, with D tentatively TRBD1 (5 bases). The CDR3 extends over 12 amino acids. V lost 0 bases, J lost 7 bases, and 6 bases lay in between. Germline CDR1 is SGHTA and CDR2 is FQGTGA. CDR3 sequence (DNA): TGTGCCAGCAGCTTAACAGGGGTTGGCTACACCTTC. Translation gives CASSLTGVGYTF.

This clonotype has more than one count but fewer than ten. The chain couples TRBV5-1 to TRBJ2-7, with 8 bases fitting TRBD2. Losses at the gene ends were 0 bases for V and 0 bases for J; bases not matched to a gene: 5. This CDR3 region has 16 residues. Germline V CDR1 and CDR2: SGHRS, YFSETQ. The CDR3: CASSLVVAGSSYEQYF. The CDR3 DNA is TGCGCCAGCAGCTTGGTGGTAGCGGGGAGCTCCTACGAGCAGTACTTC.

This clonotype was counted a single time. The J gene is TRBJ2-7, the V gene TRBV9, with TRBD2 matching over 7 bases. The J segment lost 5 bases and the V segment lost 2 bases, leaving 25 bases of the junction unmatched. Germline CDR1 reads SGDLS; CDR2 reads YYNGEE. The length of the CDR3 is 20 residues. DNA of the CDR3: TGTGCCAGCAGCGTTACGACTTCTGGCGGGAGACTTCGCCGTGGGGACGAGCAGTACTTC. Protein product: CASSVTTSGGRLRRGDEQYF. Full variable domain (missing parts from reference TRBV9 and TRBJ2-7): DSGVTQTPKHLITATGQRVTLRCSPRSGDLSVYWYQQSLDQGLQFLIQYYNGEERAKGNILERFSAQQFPDLHSELNLSSLELGDSALYFCASSVTTSGGRLRRGDEQYFGPGTRLTVT.

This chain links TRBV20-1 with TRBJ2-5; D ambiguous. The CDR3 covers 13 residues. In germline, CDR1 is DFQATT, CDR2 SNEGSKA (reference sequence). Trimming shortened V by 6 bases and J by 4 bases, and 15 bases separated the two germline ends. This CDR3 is CSARRARGETQYF. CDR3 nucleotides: TGCAGTGCCAGAAGGGCACGAGGAGAGACCCAGTACTTC.

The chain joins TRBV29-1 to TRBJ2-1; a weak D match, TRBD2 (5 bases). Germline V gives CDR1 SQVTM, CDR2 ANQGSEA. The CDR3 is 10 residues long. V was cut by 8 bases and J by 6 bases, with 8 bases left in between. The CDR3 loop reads CSFGINEQFF. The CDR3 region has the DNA TGCAGCTTCGGGATCAATGAGCAGTTCTTC.

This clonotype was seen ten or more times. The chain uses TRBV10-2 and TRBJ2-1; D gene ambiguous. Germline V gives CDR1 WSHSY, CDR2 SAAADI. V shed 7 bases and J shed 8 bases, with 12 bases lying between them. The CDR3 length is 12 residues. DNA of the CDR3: TGCGCCAGCACTCCGACTTGGGATGAGCAGTTCTTC. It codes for CASTPTWDEQFF.

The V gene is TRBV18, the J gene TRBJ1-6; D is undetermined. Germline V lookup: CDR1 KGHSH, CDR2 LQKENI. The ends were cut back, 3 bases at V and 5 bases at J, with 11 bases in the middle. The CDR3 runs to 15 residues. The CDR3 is CASSPPRGNNSPLHF. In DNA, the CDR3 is TGTGCCAGCTCACCGCCCCGGGGTAATAATTCACCCCTCCACTTT.

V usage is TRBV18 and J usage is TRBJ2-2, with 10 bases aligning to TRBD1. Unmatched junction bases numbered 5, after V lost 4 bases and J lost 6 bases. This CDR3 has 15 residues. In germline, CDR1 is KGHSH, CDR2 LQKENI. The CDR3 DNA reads TGTGCCAGCTCACGGACAGGGGGTCCCCCCGGGGAGCTGTTTTTT. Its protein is CASSRTGGPPGELFF.

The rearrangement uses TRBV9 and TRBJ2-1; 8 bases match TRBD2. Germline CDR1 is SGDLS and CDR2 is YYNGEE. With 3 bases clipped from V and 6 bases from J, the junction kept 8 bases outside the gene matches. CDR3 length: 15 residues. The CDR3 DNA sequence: TGTGCCAGCAGCGCGATCCCGGGGGGGGTCAATGAGCAGTTCTTC. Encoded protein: CASSAIPGGVNEQFF.

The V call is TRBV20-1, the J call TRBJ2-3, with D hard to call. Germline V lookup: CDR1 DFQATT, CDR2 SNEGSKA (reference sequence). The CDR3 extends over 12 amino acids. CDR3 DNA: TGCAGGTCGGGTGGAGGCACAGATACGCAGTATTTT. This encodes CRSGGGTDTQYF.

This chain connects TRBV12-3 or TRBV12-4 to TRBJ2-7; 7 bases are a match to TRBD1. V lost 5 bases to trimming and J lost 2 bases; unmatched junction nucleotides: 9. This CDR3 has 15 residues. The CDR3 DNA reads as TGTGCCAGCAGTCCTGACAGGGTGGTGACCTACGAGCAGTACTTC. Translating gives CASSPDRVVTYEQYF.

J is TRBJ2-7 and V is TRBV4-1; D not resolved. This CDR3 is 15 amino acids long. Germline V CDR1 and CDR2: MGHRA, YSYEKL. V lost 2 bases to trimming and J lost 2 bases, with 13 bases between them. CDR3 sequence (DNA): TGCGCCAGCAGCCAATTTGGTCAGGCTACCTACGAGCAGTACTTC. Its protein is CASSQFGQATYEQYF.

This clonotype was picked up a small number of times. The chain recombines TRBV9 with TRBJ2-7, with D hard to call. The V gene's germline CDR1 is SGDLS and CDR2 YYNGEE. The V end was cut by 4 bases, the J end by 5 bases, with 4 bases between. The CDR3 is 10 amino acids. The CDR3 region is CASSPHEQYF. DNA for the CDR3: TGTGCCAGCAGCCCTCACGAGCAGTACTTC.

Here the CDR3 reads CASSPGGAFMYQETQYF. CDR3 sequence (DNA): TGTGCCAGCAGCCCAGGGGGGGCCTTCATGTACCAAGAGACCCAGTACTTC. The V and J genes are TRBV6-1 and TRBJ2-5; possibly TRBD1 or TRBD2 for D (7 bases each). The CDR3 extends over 17 amino acids. CDR1 is MNHNS and CDR2 is SASEGT in the germline V gene. With 6 bases removed from V and 0 bases from J, the gap between germline ends came to 20 bases.